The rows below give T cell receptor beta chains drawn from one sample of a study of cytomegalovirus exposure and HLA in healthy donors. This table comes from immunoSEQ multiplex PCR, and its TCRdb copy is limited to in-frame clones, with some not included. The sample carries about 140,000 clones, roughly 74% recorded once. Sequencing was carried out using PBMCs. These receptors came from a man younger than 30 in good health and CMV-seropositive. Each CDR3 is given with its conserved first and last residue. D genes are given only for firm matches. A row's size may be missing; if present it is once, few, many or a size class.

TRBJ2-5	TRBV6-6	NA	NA	TGTGCCAGCAGTCTACGGGGGGCAGGGCTAGAGACCCAGTACTTC	CASSLRGAGLETQYF
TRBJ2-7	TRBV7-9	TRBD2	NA	TGTGCCAGCAGCCCACGGATGAGCGGGAGGGAAGGTGAGCAGTACTTC	CASSPRMSGREGEQYF
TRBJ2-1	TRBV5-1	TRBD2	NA	TGCGCCAGCAGCTTGGGTCTCGGGACTACTAGCTCCTACAATGAGCAGTTCTTC	CASSLGLGTTSSYNEQFF
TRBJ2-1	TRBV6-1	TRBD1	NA	TGTGCCAGCAGTAGACAGGGCCCGAACAATGAGCAGTTCTTC	CASSRQGPNNEQFF
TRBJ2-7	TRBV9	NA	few	TGTGCCAGCAGCGCCCGACTGGAGTCCTACGAGCAGTACTTC	CASSARLESYEQYF
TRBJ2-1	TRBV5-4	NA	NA	TGTGCCAGCAGCGCGACTAGTTTCAATGAGCAGTTCTTC	CASSATSFNEQFF
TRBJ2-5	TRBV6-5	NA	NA	TGTGCCAGCAGTCGACTTGGGGAGACCCAGTACTTC	CASSRLGETQYF
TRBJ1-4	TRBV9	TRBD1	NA	TGTGCCAGCAGCACTAGGACAGGGGCGGCTGAAAAACTGTTTTTT	CASSTRTGAAEKLFF
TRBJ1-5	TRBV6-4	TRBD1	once	TGTGCCAGCACAAACTTATCCAGGACAGGGGGTAATCAGCCCCAGCATTTT	CASTNLSRTGGNQPQHF
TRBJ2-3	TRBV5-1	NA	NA	TGCGCCAGCAGCGCCGCCGGGGGAGTCACAGATACGCAGTATTTT	CASSAAGGVTDTQYF
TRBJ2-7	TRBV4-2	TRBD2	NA	TGTGCCAGCAGCCCCGGGCGGGGGGGAATAAACGAGCAGTACTTC	CASSPGRGGINEQYF
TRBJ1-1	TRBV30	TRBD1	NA	TGTGCCTGGGGGGACAGAATTAACACTGAAGCTTTCTTT	CAWGDRINTEAFF
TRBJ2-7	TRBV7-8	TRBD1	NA	TGTGCCAGCAGTTCTGCCCTACTTGGACAGGAATACGAGCAGTACTTC	CASSSALLGQEYEQYF
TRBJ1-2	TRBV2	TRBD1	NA	TGTGCCAGCAGTGGTGGGACAGTCTTATCGATCAACTATGGCTACACCTTC	CASSGGTVLSINYGYTF
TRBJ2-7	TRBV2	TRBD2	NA	TGTGCCAGCAGGAACGGGGGAGGGCCCTACGAGCAGTACTTC	CASRNGGGPYEQYF
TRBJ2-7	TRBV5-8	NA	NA	TGTGCCAGCAGCTCACCCCTCTCGTCAACCCAACTATTC	CASSSPLSSTQLF
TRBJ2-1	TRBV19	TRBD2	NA	TGTGCCAGTAGTGCCTTGGGACTAGCGGCCTACAATGAGCAGTTCTTC	CASSALGLAAYNEQFF
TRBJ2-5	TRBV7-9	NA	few	TGTGCCAGCAGCTTATTAAGGGACTCTGAGCAGTACTTC	CASSLLRDSEQYF
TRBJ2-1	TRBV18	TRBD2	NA	TGTGCCAGCTCACCACCGCTAGCGGAGAGCTCCTACAATGAGCAGTTCTTC	CASSPPLAESSYNEQFF
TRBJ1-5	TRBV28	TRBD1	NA	TGTGCCAGCAGTTTCACAGGGGATAGCAATCAGCCCCAGCATTTT	CASSFTGDSNQPQHF
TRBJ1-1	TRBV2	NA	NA	TGTGCCAGCAGTGCCAGGGCGGACACTGAAGCTTTCTTT	CASSARADTEAFF
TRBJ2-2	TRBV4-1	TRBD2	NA	TGCGCCAGCAGCCAAGCTTCTCTAGCGGTACACACCGGGGAGCTGTTTTTT	CASSQASLAVHTGELFF
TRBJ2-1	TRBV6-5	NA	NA	TGTGCCAGCAGTTCCATCTACAATGAGCAGTTCTTC	CASSSIYNEQFF
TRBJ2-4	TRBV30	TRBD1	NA	TGTGCCTGGAGTTTGGGACAGGGTTTAGCCAAAAACATTCAGTACTTC	CAWSLGQGLAKNIQYF
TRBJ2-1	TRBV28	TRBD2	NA	TGTGCCAGCAGTTTCTATCTCGGCGGGAGCGGGTACTTAGGGAGGGGCACCTACAATGAGCAGTTCTTC	CASSFYLGGSGYLGRGTYNEQFF
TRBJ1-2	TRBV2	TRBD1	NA	TGTGCCTATCCCCCGGGACAGGGGAAGGGCTACACCTTC	CAYPPGQGKGYTF
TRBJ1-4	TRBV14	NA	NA	TGTGCCAGCAGCCATCGACAGGAAAAACTGTTTTTT	CASSHRQEKLFF
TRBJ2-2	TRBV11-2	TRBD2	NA	TGTGCCAGCAGCTTTATAACTAGCGGGTTCACCGGGGAGCTGTTTTTT	CASSFITSGFTGELFF
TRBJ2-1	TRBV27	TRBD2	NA	TGTGCCAGCAGTACTAGCGGGCCGTACAATGAGCAGTTCTTC	CASSTSGPYNEQFF
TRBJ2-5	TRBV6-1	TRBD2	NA	TGTGCCAGCAGCCAACTAGCGGCCGAAGGGACCCAGTACTTC	CASSQLAAEGTQYF
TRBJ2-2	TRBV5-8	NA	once	TGTGCCAGCAGCCTGGCCCTCGGGGTAGCGGAGGGGACCGGGGAGCTGTTTTTT	CASSLALGVAEGTGELFF
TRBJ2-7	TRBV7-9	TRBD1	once	TGTGCCAGCAGCTCAACCGGGACAGGGGACGAGCAGTACTTC	CASSSTGTGDEQYF
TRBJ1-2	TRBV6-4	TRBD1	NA	TGTGCCAGCAGTGACCGGACAGGGGGGATTAGTCGGTACACCTTC	CASSDRTGGISRYTF
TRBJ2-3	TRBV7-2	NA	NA	TGTGCCAGCAGCTTAGTAGGAGGGCCGGGCACAGATACGCAGTATTTT	CASSLVGGPGTDTQYF
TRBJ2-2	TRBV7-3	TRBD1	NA	TGTGCCAGCAGCTTCACGGGACAGGGGGCATTTGGGGCAACCGGGGAGCTGTTTTTT	CASSFTGQGAFGATGELFF
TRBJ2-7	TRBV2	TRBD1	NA	TGTGCCAGCACGGGACAGGGCTACGAGCAGTACTTC	CASTGQGYEQYF
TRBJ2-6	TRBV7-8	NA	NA	TGTGCCAGCAGCCCACAACTATCTGGGGCCAACGTCCTGACTTTC	CASSPQLSGANVLTF
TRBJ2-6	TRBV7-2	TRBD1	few	TGTGCCAGCAGCGCCCCTAGGACAGGAGACTCTGGGGCCAACGTCCTGACTTTC	CASSAPRTGDSGANVLTF
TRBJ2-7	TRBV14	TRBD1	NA	TGTGCCAGCAGCCAGGTACGCGGGACAGGTGGGAACTACGAGCAGTACTTC	CASSQVRGTGGNYEQYF
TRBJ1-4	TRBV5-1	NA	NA	TGCGCCAGCAGCCCTGGTCCTCGGGAAAAACTGTTTTTT	CASSPGPREKLFF
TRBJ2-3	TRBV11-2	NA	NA	TGTGCCAGCAGTACCCCACCGGGACACTTACCTCCAGATACGCAGTATTTT	CASSTPPGHLPPDTQYF
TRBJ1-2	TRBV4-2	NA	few	TGTGCCAGCAGCCAAGCGTTAGTATCATATGGCTACACCTTC	CASSQALVSYGYTF
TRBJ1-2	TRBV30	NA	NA	TGTGCCTGGAGTGTATCTGACAGAAACTATGGCTACACCTTC	CAWSVSDRNYGYTF
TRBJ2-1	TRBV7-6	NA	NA	TGTGCCAGCAGCTCCTACACCGGGAACAATGAGCAGTTCTTC	CASSSYTGNNEQFF
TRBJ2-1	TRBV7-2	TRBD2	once	TGTGCCAGCAGCTTAGGGCTAGCGGGAGGGAACAATGAGCAGTTCTTC	CASSLGLAGGNNEQFF
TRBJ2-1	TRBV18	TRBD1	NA	TGTGCCAGCTCACCAGACAGGGGGAGGATCGACAATGAGCAGTTCTTC	CASSPDRGRIDNEQFF
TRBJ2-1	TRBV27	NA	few	TGTGCCAGCAGCCTGAGCTCCTACAATGAGCAGTTCTTC	CASSLSSYNEQFF
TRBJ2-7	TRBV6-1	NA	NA	TGTGCCAGCAGTGAAGCAAGGAGGGACGACATGGACGAGCAGTACTTC	CASSEARRDDMDEQYF
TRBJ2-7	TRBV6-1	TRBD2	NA	TGTGCCAGCAGGGATGTAGCGGGAGGGTACAACGAGCAGTACTTC	CASRDVAGGYNEQYF
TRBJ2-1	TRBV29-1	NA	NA	TGCAGCGGATGTAGAGCGGTCAACAATGAGCAGTTCTTC	CSGCRAVNNEQFF
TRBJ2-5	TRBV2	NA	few	TGTGCCAGCAGTGAGGTTCCCGGACAGTACCAAGAGACCCAGTACTTC	CASSEVPGQYQETQYF
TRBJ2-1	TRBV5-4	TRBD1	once	TGTGCCAGCAGCTCCCGGGACAGGGAGGATGAGCAGTTCTTC	CASSSRDREDEQFF
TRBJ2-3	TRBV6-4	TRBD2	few	TGTGCCAGCAGTGAAGCGGGAGGGAATACAGATACGCAGTATTTT	CASSEAGGNTDTQYF
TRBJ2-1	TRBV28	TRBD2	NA	TGTGCCAGCAAGGGGCAGCCGGGTAGCGGGGACCTTAATGAGCAGTTCTTC	CASKGQPGSGDLNEQFF
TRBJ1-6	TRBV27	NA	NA	TGTGCCAGCAGTTCGATCAGGGGCCCTAACTATAATTCACCCCTCCACTTT	CASSSIRGPNYNSPLHF
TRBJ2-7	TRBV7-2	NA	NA	TGTGCCAGCAGCTCTACTCCGGGAGCTTCCTACGAGCAGTACTTC	CASSSTPGASYEQYF
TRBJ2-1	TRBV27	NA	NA	TGTGCCAGCAGTTCAACGGGTATCATGTTCGGGAATGAGCAGTTCTTC	CASSSTGIMFGNEQFF